The next 18 T cell receptor beta chains were all read from a single sample in a study of blood T cell repertoires in COVID-19. Produced via immunoSEQ multiplex PCR; TCRdb's table is partial and in-frame only. The sample records about 170,000 clones, approximately 81% being singletons. Source material: peripheral blood. The origin of the receptors is a woman of 80 years or more with active or convalescent COVID-19.

The genes are TRBV9 and TRBJ2-1; 13 bases map to TRBD2. The V and J ends lost 0 bases and 8 bases, in that order; junction bases with no gene match: 8. This CDR3 comprises 17 residues. Germline loops: CDR1 SGDLS, CDR2 YYNGEE. Here the CDR3 DNA reads TGTGCCAGCAGCGTAGAACTAGCGGGAGGGCCGGGCCATGAGCAGTTCTTC. It encodes CASSVELAGGPGHEQFF.

Remarks on this clone: The sample holds other DNA sequences that translate to the same CDR3. The V call is TRBV4-1, the J call TRBJ2-1, with 7 positions matching TRBD2. Unmatched junction bases numbered 5, after V lost 0 bases and J lost 6 bases. The CDR3 covers 15 residues. Germline-derived CDR1 and CDR2 are MGHRA and YSYEKL. CDR3 residues: CASSQEGGVSNEQFF. CDR3 DNA: TGCGCCAGCAGCCAAGAGGGGGGGGTTTCCAATGAGCAGTTCTTC.

The chain employs TRBV7-2 and TRBJ2-7, with 7 bases that match TRBD1. Germline assignment: CDR1 SGHTA and CDR2 FQGNSA. J lost 3 bases, V lost 4 bases, and 6 bases had no gene match. This CDR3 region has 14 residues. CDR3 amino acids: CASSSRDRVYEQYF. CDR3 coding DNA: TGTGCCAGCAGCTCCCGGGACAGAGTCTACGAGCAGTACTTC. Looking up the rest from reference TRBV7-2 and TRBJ2-7 gives the full variable domain: GAGVSQSPSNKVTEKGKDVELRCDPISGHTALYWYRQSLGQGLEFLIYFQGNSAPDKSGLPSDRFSAERTGGSVSTLTIQRTQQEDSAVYLCASSSRDRVYEQYFGPGTRLTVT.

The V call is TRBV2, the J call TRBJ1-2; TRBD1 matches at 9 bases. V lost 6 bases and J lost 7; bases outside the gene matches: 12. This CDR3 comprises 15 residues. CDR1 is SNHLY, CDR2 FYNNEI, per germline. The CDR3 spells CASSGAGTGNAGYTF. In DNA form, the CDR3 reads TGTGCCAGCAGCGGAGCCGGGACAGGGAATGCTGGCTACACCTTC.

V is TRBV6-5 and J is TRBJ2-3, with 11 bases aligning to TRBD2. Germline V gives CDR1 MNHEY, CDR2 SVGAGI. CDR3 length equals 15 residues. The ends lost 6 bases at V and 3 bases at J; junction bases unmatched: 5. The DNA of the CDR3 is TGTGCCAGCAGAATAGCGGGAGGGCTGACAGATACGCAGTATTTT. It codes for CASRIAGGLTDTQYF.

This clone was counted once. The chain recombines TRBV6-5 with TRBJ2-7, with 8 positions matching TRBD1. Germline V lookup: CDR1 MNHEY, CDR2 SVGAGI. J gave up 3 bases and V 6 bases, and 4 bases lay outside the gene matches. The CDR3 contains 13 residues. CDR3 residues: CASSSGQGYEQYF. In DNA, the CDR3 is TGTGCCAGCAGCTCAGGACAGGGCTACGAGCAGTACTTC.

This clone was observed a handful of times. The V call is TRBV5-5, the J call TRBJ2-5; D is perhaps TRBD1 (5 bases). Trimming took off 5 bases at V and 2 bases at J, with 16 bases between the two ends. Per the germline V gene, CDR1 is SGHKS and CDR2 is YYEKEE (reference sequence). This CDR3 comprises 15 residues. The CDR3 bases are TGTGCCAGCAGTCTCCAGGGATGGGGTCAAGAGACCCAGTACTTC. As protein: CASSLQGWGQETQYF.

The chain links TRBV27 to TRBJ2-7; 10 bases align to TRBD2. CDR3 length: 20 amino acids. Unmatched junction bases numbered 17, after V lost 2 bases and J lost 1 base. Germline V gene sequence: CDR1 MNHEY, CDR2 SMNVEV (reference sequence). The CDR3 bases are TGTGCCAGCAGTTTAAGCCTACCCAGTTTAGCGGGAGGAAAATCCTACGAGCAGTACTTC. Translated: CASSLSLPSLAGGKSYEQYF.

The chain uses TRBV5-6 and TRBJ2-3, with D possibly matching TRBD2 (5 bases). The CDR3 consists of 17 residues. Per the germline V gene, CDR1 is SGHDT and CDR2 is YYEEEE. Between the trimmed V and J ends, which lost 0 bases and 0 bases, there was a span of 14 bases. For the CDR3, the DNA is TGTGCCAGCAGCTTGGGAGGAGGCCTAACTAGCACAGATACGCAGTATTTT. The encoded protein is CASSLGGGLTSTDTQYF.

This chain uses TRBV9 with TRBJ1-6; D call uncertain. V was trimmed by 3 bases and J by 9 bases, leaving 10 bases between them. Germline V gene data show CDR1 as SGDLS and CDR2 as YYNGEE. The CDR3 is made up of 13 amino acids. Written as DNA, the CDR3 is TGTGCCAGCAGCGGGAGTGAGTTTTCACCCCTCCACTTT. Translation gives CASSGSEFSPLHF.

The V and J genes are TRBV2 and TRBJ2-7, with 7 bases matching TRBD1. The CDR3 totals 14 residues. Per germline, CDR1 SNHLY and CDR2 FYNNEI. The trim removed 4 bases at V and 3 bases at J, leaving 6 bases unmatched. CDR3 protein: CASSVGRQGYEQYF. CDR3 bases: TGTGCCAGCAGTGTCGGTCGACAGGGCTACGAGCAGTACTTC. The full variable domain, rest sourced from reference TRBV2 and TRBJ2-7, is EPEVTQTPSHQVTQMGQEVILRCVPISNHLYFYWYRQILGQKVEFLVSFYNNEISEKSEIFDDQFSVERPDGSNFTLKIRSTKLEDSAMYFCASSVGRQGYEQYFGPGTRLTVT.

The chain joins TRBV7-5 to TRBJ2-7; no DNA check was done on the table's D call, TRBD2. TRBV7-5 is recorded as a pseudogene. The CDR3 length is 16 residues. The CDR3 DNA reads as TGTGCCAGAAGCCGGCAAGGACTAGCGGGAGGGAGGGAGCAGTACTTC. The encoded protein is CARSRQGLAGGREQYF.

The chain joins TRBV12-3 or TRBV12-4 to TRBJ1-6; D unresolved. The CDR3 consists of 13 residues. The ends were cut back, 6 bases at V and 9 bases at J, with 12 bases in the middle. DNA of the CDR3: TGTGCCAGCAGCTTTTCAATGCGTTCACCCCTCCACTTT. This codes for CASSFSMRSPLHF.

This rearrangement joins TRBV6-6 to TRBJ2-1, with D possibly TRBD1 on 5 matching bases. The germline gives CDR1 MNHNY, CDR2 SVGAGI (reference sequence). The CDR3 loop spans 16 amino acids. The V gene lost 2 bases and the J gene lost 5 bases, with 16 bases spanning the gap. This CDR3 reads CASSYKQGRNNNEQFF. The CDR3 DNA follows: TGTGCCAGCAGTTACAAGCAGGGTCGGAATAACAATGAGCAGTTCTTC.

This clone was recorded only once. The V gene is TRBV5-1, the J gene TRBJ2-5; 8 bases line up with TRBD2. Germline-derived CDR1 and CDR2 are SGHRS and YFSETQ. V was clipped by 4 bases and J by 4 bases; unmatched bases: 15. The CDR3 loop spans 17 amino acids. The CDR3 spells CASSLQGSAGGRETQYF. CDR3 in DNA: TGCGCCAGCAGCCTCCAGGGTTCGGCGGGAGGTCGAGAGACCCAGTACTTC. Full variable domain (remainder filled in from reference TRBV5-1 and TRBJ2-5): KAGVTQTPRYLIKTRGQQVTLSCSPISGHRSVSWYQQTPGQGLQFLFEYFSETQRNKGNFPGRFSGRQFSNSRSEMNVSTLELGDSALYLCASSLQGSAGGRETQYFGPGTRLLVL.

This clone has a single count. This sequence joins TRBV9 and TRBJ2-2; 10 positions match TRBD1. The ends lost 4 bases at V and 6 bases at J; junction bases unmatched: 9. The V gene's germline CDR1 is SGDLS and CDR2 YYNGEE. This CDR3 spans 16 amino acids. Here the CDR3 DNA reads TGTGCCAGCAGCTCAATGACAGGGGGCCTCGCCGGGGAGCTGTTTTTT. Translating gives CASSSMTGGLAGELFF.

The V gene is TRBV19, the J gene TRBJ1-5, with D uncertain. V lost 7 bases and J 2 bases, leaving 9 bases between the germline ends. Germline V gene lookup returns CDR1 LNHDA and CDR2 SQIVND (reference sequence). CDR3 size: 13 residues. The CDR3 DNA sequence: TGTGCCAGTACGGGTGCGGGCAATCAGCCCCAGCATTTT. Translation: CASTGAGNQPQHF.

CDR3 in amino acids: CASSLAGQGCDTF. For the CDR3, the DNA is TGTGCCAGCAGCTTAGCGGGACAGGGTTGCGACACCTTC. The chain recombines TRBV7-7 with TRBJ1-2, with 9 bases matching TRBD1. The CDR3 sequence is 13 residues long. Trimming removed 0 bases from V and 12 bases from J; junction bases left unmatched: 5. Germline assignment: CDR1 SSHAT and CDR2 FNYEAQ (reference sequence).